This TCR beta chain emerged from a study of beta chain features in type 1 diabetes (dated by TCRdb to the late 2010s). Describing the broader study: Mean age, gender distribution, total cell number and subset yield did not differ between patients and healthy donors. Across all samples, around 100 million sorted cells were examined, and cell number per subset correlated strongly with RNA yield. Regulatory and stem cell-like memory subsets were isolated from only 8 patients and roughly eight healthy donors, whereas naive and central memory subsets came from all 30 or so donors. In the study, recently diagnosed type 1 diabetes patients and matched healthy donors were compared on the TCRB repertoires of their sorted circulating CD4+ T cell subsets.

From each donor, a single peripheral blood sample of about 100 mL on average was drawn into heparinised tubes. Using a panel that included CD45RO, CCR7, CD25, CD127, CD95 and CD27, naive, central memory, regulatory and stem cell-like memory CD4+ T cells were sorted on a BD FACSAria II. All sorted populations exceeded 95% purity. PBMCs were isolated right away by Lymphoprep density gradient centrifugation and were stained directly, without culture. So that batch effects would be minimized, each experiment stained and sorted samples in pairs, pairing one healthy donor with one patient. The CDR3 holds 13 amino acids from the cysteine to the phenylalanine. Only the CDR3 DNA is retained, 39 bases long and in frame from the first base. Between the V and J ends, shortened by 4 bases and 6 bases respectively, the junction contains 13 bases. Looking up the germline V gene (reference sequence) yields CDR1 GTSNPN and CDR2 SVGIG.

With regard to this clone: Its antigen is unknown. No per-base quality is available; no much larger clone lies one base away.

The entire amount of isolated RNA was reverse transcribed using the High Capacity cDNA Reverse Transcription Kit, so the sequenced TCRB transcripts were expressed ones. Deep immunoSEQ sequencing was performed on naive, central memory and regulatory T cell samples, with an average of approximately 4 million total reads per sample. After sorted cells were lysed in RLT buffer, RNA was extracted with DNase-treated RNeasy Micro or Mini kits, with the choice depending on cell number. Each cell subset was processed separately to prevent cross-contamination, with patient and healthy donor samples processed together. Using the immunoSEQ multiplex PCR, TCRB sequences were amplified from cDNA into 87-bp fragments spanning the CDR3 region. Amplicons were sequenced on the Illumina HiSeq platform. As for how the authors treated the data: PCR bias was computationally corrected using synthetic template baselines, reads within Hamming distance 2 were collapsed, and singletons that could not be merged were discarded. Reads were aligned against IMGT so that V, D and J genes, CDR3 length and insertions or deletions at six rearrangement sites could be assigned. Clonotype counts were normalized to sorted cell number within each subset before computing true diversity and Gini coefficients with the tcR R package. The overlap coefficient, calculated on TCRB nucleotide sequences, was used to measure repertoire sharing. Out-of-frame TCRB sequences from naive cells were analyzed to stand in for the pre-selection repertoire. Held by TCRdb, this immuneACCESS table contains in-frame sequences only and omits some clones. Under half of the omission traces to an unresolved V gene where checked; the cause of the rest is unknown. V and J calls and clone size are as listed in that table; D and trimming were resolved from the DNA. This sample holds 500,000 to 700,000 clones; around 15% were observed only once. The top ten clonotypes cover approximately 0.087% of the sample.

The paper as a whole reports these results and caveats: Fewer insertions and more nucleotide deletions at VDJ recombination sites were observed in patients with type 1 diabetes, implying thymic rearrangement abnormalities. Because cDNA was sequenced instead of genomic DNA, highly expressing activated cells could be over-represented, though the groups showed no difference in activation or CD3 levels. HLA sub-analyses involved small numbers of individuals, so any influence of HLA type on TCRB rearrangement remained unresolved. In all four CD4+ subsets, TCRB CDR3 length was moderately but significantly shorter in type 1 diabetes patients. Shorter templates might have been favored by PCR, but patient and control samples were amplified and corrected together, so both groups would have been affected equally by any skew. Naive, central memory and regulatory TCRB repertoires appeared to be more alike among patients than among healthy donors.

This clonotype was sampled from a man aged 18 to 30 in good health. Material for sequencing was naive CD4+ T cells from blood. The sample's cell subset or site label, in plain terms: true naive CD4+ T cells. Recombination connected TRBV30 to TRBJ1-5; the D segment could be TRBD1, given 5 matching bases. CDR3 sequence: CAWTNGGVQPQHF. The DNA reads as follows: TGTGCCTGGACAAACGGGGGGGTTCAGCCCCAGCATTTT.